A single sample is the source of the 24 T cell receptor beta chains below, sequenced in a study of T cell responses to AZD1222 COVID-19 vaccine. The repertoire was sequenced with immunoSEQ multiplex PCR; TCRdb's copy has only in-frame clones and lacks some. The sample lists about 150,000 clones; 90% to 95% were seen once. The sample was peripheral blood, taken on day 0 of AZD1222 vaccination. These receptors all stem from an adult in good health.

In DNA, the CDR3 is TGTGCCAGCAGTTACAGTAGTTCAGGGCGTAGCTCCTACGAGCAGTACGTC. Its protein product is CASSYSSSGRSSYEQYV. This rearrangement joins TRBV6-7 to TRBJ2-7, with a weak D call TRBD1 (5 bases). TRBV6-7 is designated an ORF whose function remains uncertain. This CDR3 region has 17 residues. Trimming pared 2 bases from V and 0 bases from J, leaving 17 bases between.

V usage is TRBV7-8 and J usage is TRBJ2-7, with a weak D call TRBD1 (6 bases). Germline V lookup: CDR1 SGHVS, CDR2 FQNEAQ. The CDR3 is 13 amino acids. Trimming left V 5 bases short and J 4 bases short, with 12 bases between. The CDR3 sequence: CASSRTVFYEQYV. CDR3 DNA sequence: TGTGCCAGCAGCCGGACAGTTTTTTACGAGCAGTACGTC.

CDR3 region: CASSLPAYYGYTF. The CDR3 DNA reads as TGTGCCAGCAGTTTACCGGCTTACTATGGCTACACCTTC. The chain employs TRBV28 and TRBJ1-2; no clear D. The CDR3 loop spans 13 amino acids. Germline CDR1 reads MDHEN; CDR2 reads SYDVKM. With 2 bases removed from V and 3 bases from J, the gap between germline ends came to 7 bases.

The DNA of the CDR3 is TGTGCCAGCAGCAGGGGCTATGGCTACACCTTC. Its translation is CASSRGYGYTF. The chain is built from TRBV12-3 or TRBV12-4 and TRBJ1-2, with D possibly TRBD1 on 6 matching bases. CDR3 length equals 11 residues. The ends were cut back, 6 bases at V and 4 bases at J, with 6 bases in the middle.

This chain joins TRBV4-2 and TRBJ1-2; no definite D call. In germline, CDR1 is LGHNA, CDR2 YNFKEQ. The CDR3 consists of 15 residues. Between the trimmed V and J ends, which lost 1 base and 2 bases, there was a span of 11 bases. The CDR3 reads CASSQARNLNYGYTF. The CDR3 nucleotides are TGTGCCAGCAGCCAAGCTCGTAACTTGAACTATGGCTACACCTTC.

The chain combines TRBV5-4 with TRBJ1-2; 7 nucleotides agree with TRBD1. CDR3 length: 15 amino acids. V gave up 3 bases and J gave up 5 bases; unmatched junction bases: 10. CDR1 and CDR2 from the germline V gene are SGHNT and YYREEE (reference sequence). The CDR3 DNA follows: TGTGCCAGCAGCTCACGTGAGGCAGGGGGTTATGGCTACACCTTC. Translated, it gives CASSSREAGGYGYTF.

The chain has TRBV4-3 and TRBJ2-3, with D uncertain. CDR1 and CDR2 from the germline V gene are LGHNA and YSLEER. V was cut by 0 bases and J by 11 bases, with 9 bases left in between. This CDR3 has 12 amino acids. This CDR3 reads CASSQEKSVQYF. The CDR3 DNA sequence: TGCGCCAGCAGCCAAGAGAAGAGTGTGCAGTATTTT.

This rearrangement joins TRBV9 to TRBJ2-1, with D possibly TRBD2 on 6 matching bases. From germline, CDR1 is SGDLS and CDR2 YYNGEE. V lost 0 bases and J lost 0, with 22 bases in between. CDR3 length: 20 residues. The CDR3 reads CASSVGHQGGRADSYNEQFF. CDR3 DNA: TGTGCCAGCAGCGTAGGCCACCAGGGAGGTCGAGCGGACTCCTACAATGAGCAGTTCTTC.

The genes are TRBV6-2 or TRBV6-3 and TRBJ1-1; perhaps TRBD1 as D (5 bases). The germline gives CDR1 MNHEY, CDR2 SVGEGT. Trimming took 3 bases from V and 0 from J, leaving 8 bases between them. The CDR3 is 14 residues long. The CDR3 is CASSYGAVNTEAFF. CDR3 DNA sequence: TGTGCCAGCAGTTATGGGGCGGTGAACACTGAAGCTTTCTTT.

This clone occurred once. The J gene is TRBJ2-1, the V gene TRBV6-2 or TRBV6-3; the D gene is possibly TRBD2 (5 bases). V was shortened by 4 bases and J by 1 base, with 8 bases between the two germline ends. The length of the CDR3 is 14 residues. The V gene's germline CDR1 is MNHEY and CDR2 SVGEGT. Written as DNA, the CDR3 is TGTGCCAGCAGTTCTCGGGGATCCTACAATGAGCAGTTCTTC. Translation gives CASSSRGSYNEQFF.

This clone has a single count. The chain has TRBV19 and TRBJ2-1; D gene uncertain. Germline CDR1 and CDR2: LNHDA and SQIVND (reference sequence). CDR3 length: 15 residues. Trimming removed 6 bases from V and 0 bases from J, with 12 bases in between. The CDR3 region is CASSLVGTSYNEQFF. CDR3 DNA sequence: TGTGCCAGTAGCCTGGTCGGAACCTCCTACAATGAGCAGTTCTTC.

The chain is built from TRBV6-4 and TRBJ2-5; D not resolved. The CDR3 has 13 residues. The germline V gene encodes CDR1 MRHNA and CDR2 SNTAGT. Trimming cost V 4 bases and J 3 bases, with 9 bases left between them. The CDR3 DNA follows: TGTGCCAGCAGTGCGACCGTAGAAGAGACCCAGTACTTC. Protein sequence: CASSATVEETQYF.

The chain employs TRBV28 and TRBJ1-2; no clear D. CDR1 and CDR2 (germline): MDHEN, SYDVKM. The germline V and J ends were trimmed by 6 bases and 6 bases, with 20 bases remaining between them. This CDR3 is built from 15 residues. CDR3 region: CASSRRLFPMNGYTF. The CDR3 bases are TGTGCCAGCAGCCGACGACTTTTCCCGATGAATGGCTACACCTTC.

The rearrangement joins TRBV5-4 to TRBJ1-5; D is unresolved. V was cut by 4 bases and J by 0 bases, with 11 bases left in between. The CDR3 totals 15 residues. The germline V gene encodes CDR1 SGHNT and CDR2 YYREEE (reference sequence). The CDR3 nucleotides read TGTGCCAGCAGCCACTTCCCCAATAGCAATCAGCCCCAGCATTTT. Its protein is CASSHFPNSNQPQHF.

This rearrangement joins TRBV28 to TRBJ2-1; TRBD2 agrees at 9 bases. The CDR3 has 12 residues. Germline V gives CDR1 MDHEN, CDR2 SYDVKM. V lost 4 bases, J lost 16 bases, and 8 bases stayed unmatched. CDR3 sequence: CASSSAGGRSFF. In DNA, the CDR3 is TGTGCCAGCAGTTCGGCGGGGGGGCGCAGCTTCTTC.

This clone was found once. V usage is TRBV11-1 and J usage is TRBJ1-2; TRBD1 matches at 8 bases. J gave up 8 bases and V 5 bases, and 10 bases lay outside the gene matches. CDR3 length equals 14 residues. The germline CDR1 and CDR2 sequences are SGHAT and FQDESV (reference sequence). The CDR3 here is CASSRRDRSRGYTF. CDR3 DNA sequence: TGTGCCAGCAGCCGCCGGGACAGGTCTCGGGGCTACACCTTC.

The chain combines TRBV5-1 with TRBJ1-2; 9 bases line up with TRBD1. This CDR3 contains 14 residues. V gave up 0 bases and J gave up 3 bases; unmatched junction bases: 0. From germline, CDR1 is SGHRS and CDR2 YFSETQ. The CDR3 reads CASSLGDRDYGYTF. The CDR3 coding sequence is TGCGCCAGCAGCTTGGGGGACAGGGACTATGGCTACACCTTC. The whole variable domain, remainder taken from reference TRBV5-1 and TRBJ1-2, is KAGVTQTPRYLIKTRGQQVTLSCSPISGHRSVSWYQQTPGQGLQFLFEYFSETQRNKGNFPGRFSGRQFSNSRSEMNVSTLELGDSALYLCASSLGDRDYGYTFGSGTRLTVV.

This chain uses TRBV5-1 with TRBJ1-1, with D possibly TRBD1 on 6 matching bases. The V gene's germline CDR1 is SGHRS and CDR2 YFSETQ. The ends were cut back, 4 bases at V and 7 bases at J, with 20 bases in the middle. The CDR3 is 15 residues long. The CDR3: CASSLSEGRGGEAFF. CDR3 sequence (DNA): TGCGCCAGCAGCCTGAGCGAAGGCCGAGGGGGTGAAGCTTTCTTT.

The V call is TRBV7-8, the J call TRBJ2-1, with TRBD2 identical over 10 bases. The V and J ends lost 1 base and 7 bases, in that order; junction bases with no gene match: 7. Per the germline V gene, CDR1 is SGHVS and CDR2 is FQNEAQ. This CDR3 region has 16 residues. The CDR3 sequence: CASSLVGLASLNEQFF. In DNA, the CDR3 is TGTGCCAGCAGCTTAGTGGGACTAGCGAGCCTAAATGAGCAGTTCTTC.

The genes are TRBV5-1 and TRBJ2-3; 9 positions match TRBD1. CDR3 length: 14 residues. The V segment lost 4 bases and the J segment 4 bases; nucleotides outside the gene matches: 4. Germline V CDR1 and CDR2: SGHRS, YFSETQ. The CDR3 DNA reads TGCGCCAGCAGCCGGGGGACAGGGTCAGATACGCAGTATTTT. Residues: CASSRGTGSDTQYF.

J is TRBJ1-2 and V is TRBV6-5, with 7 bases matching TRBD1. The V gene end was trimmed by 0 bases and the J gene end by 2 bases; junction bases not matched to a gene: 3. This CDR3 has 15 amino acids. CDR1 and CDR2 from the germline V gene are MNHEY and SVGAGI. The chain's CDR3 is CASSYSGQPNYGYTF. The CDR3, as DNA: TGTGCCAGCAGTTACTCGGGACAGCCCAACTATGGCTACACCTTC.

The J gene is TRBJ1-3, the V gene TRBV25-1; D is perhaps TRBD1 (6 bases). The CDR3 sequence is 15 residues long. Germline loops: CDR1 MGHDK, CDR2 SYGVNS. Trimming cost V 4 bases and J 3 bases, with 13 bases left between them. In DNA, the CDR3 is TGTGCCAGCAGTGGACAGGCCGCCGGTGGAAACACCATATATTTT. Translating it yields CASSGQAAGGNTIYF. The full variable domain, completed using reference TRBV25-1 and TRBJ1-3, is EADIYQTPRYLVIGTGKKITLECSQTMGHDKMYWYQQDPGMELHLIHYSYGVNSTEKGDLSSESTVSRIRTEHFPLTLESARPSHTSQYLCASSGQAAGGNTIYFGEGSWLTVV.

The J gene is TRBJ2-3, the V gene TRBV6-5, with 9 bases lining up with TRBD2. The germline V gene encodes CDR1 MNHEY and CDR2 SVGAGI. Germline trimming cut 6 bases from V and 6 bases from J; bases unmatched to any gene: 10. CDR3 size: 15 residues. The chain's CDR3 is CASSSVLAGLDTQYF. CDR3 coding DNA: TGTGCCAGCAGCTCTGTCCTAGCGGGATTGGATACGCAGTATTTT.

The rearrangement joins TRBV5-4 to TRBJ2-1; D not certain. Germline CDR1 and CDR2: SGHNT and YYREEE (reference sequence). V lost 4 bases to trimming and J lost 4 bases, with 15 bases between them. The CDR3 loop spans 15 amino acids. The CDR3 nucleotides are TGTGCCAGCAGCCTCCCCCGCAACGGATACAATGAGCAGTTCTTC. This encodes CASSLPRNGYNEQFF.